The 19 T cell receptor beta chains below were found in one sample sequenced in a study of identifying expanded T cells in peripheral blood. Method: immunoSEQ multiplex PCR; TCRdb's copy keeps in-frame clones and lacks some. The table includes about 58,000 clones, around nine tenths detected once. Sequenced material: blood. All receptors come from a person between 18 and 69 years old in good health.

V and J are TRBV18 and TRBJ2-7; no reliable D call. The CDR3 loop spans 13 amino acids. The germline V and J ends were trimmed by 5 bases and 3 bases, with 11 bases remaining between them. Germline loops: CDR1 KGHSH, CDR2 LQKENI. CDR3 protein: CASSTTGFYEQYF. In DNA form, the CDR3 reads TGTGCCAGCTCAACAACGGGTTTCTACGAGCAGTACTTC.

The CDR3 bases are TGTGCCAGCGGACTAGCGACAGATACGCAGTATTTT. Translated, it gives CASGLATDTQYF. The rearrangement joins TRBV28 to TRBJ2-3; 9 bases map to TRBD2. V was pared by 8 bases and J by 3 bases, with 0 bases of the junction left unmatched. Germline lookup yields CDR1 MDHEN and CDR2 SYDVKM. The CDR3 is 12 amino acids.

The gene calls are TRBV5-8 and TRBJ1-5; tentatively, D is TRBD1 (5 bases). The CDR3 is 15 amino acids. Germline V lookup: CDR1 SGHTS, CDR2 YDEGEE. The ends were cut back, 0 bases at V and 6 bases at J, with 13 bases in the middle. The CDR3 reads CASSLGGTGFQPQHF. Written as DNA, the CDR3 is TGTGCCAGCAGCTTGGGGGGGACGGGGTTTCAGCCCCAGCATTTT. Complete variable domain (other parts from reference TRBV5-8 and TRBJ1-5): EAGVTQSPTHLIKTRGQQATLRCSPISGHTSVYWYQQALGLGLQFLLWYDEGEERNRGNFPPRFSGRQFPNYSSELNVNALELEDSALYLCASSLGGTGFQPQHFGDGTRLSIL.

The rearrangement uses TRBV19 and TRBJ1-4; the D gene is possibly TRBD1 (5 bases). The CDR3 extends over 15 amino acids. Per germline, CDR1 LNHDA and CDR2 SQIVND (reference sequence). The V end was cut by 3 bases, the J end by 8 bases, with 16 bases between. The CDR3 sequence is CASSIFQGVSEKLFF. The DNA of the CDR3 is TGTGCCAGTAGTATCTTCCAGGGCGTATCGGAAAAACTGTTTTTT. The full variable domain, its missing parts supplied by reference TRBV19 and TRBJ1-4, is DGGITQSPKYLFRKEGQNVTLSCEQNLNHDAMYWYRQDPGQGLRLIYYSQIVNDFQKGDIAEGYSVSREKKESFPLTVTSAQKNPTAFYLCASSIFQGVSEKLFFGSGTQLSVL.

This chain joins TRBV10-3 and TRBJ1-3; D might be TRBD1 (5 bases). Trimming left V 1 base short and J 4 bases short, with 20 bases between. Germline lookup yields CDR1 ENHRY and CDR2 SYGVKD. CDR3 length equals 18 residues. CDR3 nucleotide sequence: TGTGCCATCAGTGAGTGGCGGGCAGGGCGCTATGCCGGAAACACCATATATTTT. This sequence encodes CAISEWRAGRYAGNTIYF.

The V gene is TRBV5-4, the J gene TRBJ1-1; 7 bases are shared with TRBD1. J lost 3 bases, V lost 3 bases, and 5 bases had no gene match. The CDR3 has 14 amino acids. Germline CDR1 is SGHNT and CDR2 is YYREEE (reference sequence). The chain's CDR3 is CASSSRTGHTEAFF. CDR3 coding DNA: TGTGCCAGCAGCTCGCGGACAGGTCACACTGAAGCTTTCTTT.

This chain joins TRBV5-6 and TRBJ1-1; D is unclear. The ends were cut back, 0 bases at V and 1 base at J, with 10 bases in the middle. Looked up from germline, CDR1 is SGHDT and CDR2 is YYEEEE. The CDR3 totals 15 residues. The CDR3 nucleotides are TGTGCCAGCAGCTTGGGAAACAGACCGAACACTGAAGCTTTCTTT. Its protein product is CASSLGNRPNTEAFF. Complete variable domain (other parts from reference TRBV5-6 and TRBJ1-1): DAGVTQSPTHLIKTRGQQVTLRCSPKSGHDTVSWYQQALGQGPQFIFQYYEEEERQRGNFPDRFSGHQFPNYSSELNVNALLLGDSALYLCASSLGNRPNTEAFFGQGTRLTVV.

V is TRBV7-8 and J is TRBJ2-2, with D possibly being TRBD2 (5 bases). This CDR3 comprises 15 residues. Germline lookup yields CDR1 SGHVS and CDR2 FQNEAQ. The ends were cut back, 5 bases at V and 3 bases at J, with 13 bases in the middle. Written as DNA, the CDR3 is TGTGCCAGCAGCCCCCTCCCGGGATACACCGGGGAGCTGTTTTTT. It is translated as CASSPLPGYTGELFF.

Only a few counts were recorded for this clone. This chain links TRBV4-3 with TRBJ1-2, with D unresolved. This CDR3 is built from 14 residues. The V end lost 1 base, the J end lost 8 bases, and 14 bases lay between the germline ends. Germline values: CDR1 LGHNA, CDR2 YSLEER. CDR3 residues: CASSQAGWEEGYTF. In DNA, the CDR3 is TGCGCCAGCAGCCAAGCCGGATGGGAGGAGGGCTACACCTTC.

The chain recombines TRBV4-1 with TRBJ2-3; D ambiguous. The CDR3 runs 17 residues. Germline values: CDR1 MGHRA, CDR2 YSYEKL. With 1 base removed from V and 2 bases from J, the gap between germline ends came to 16 bases. The CDR3 protein is CASSQANRATHTDTQYF. The CDR3 DNA is TGCGCCAGCAGCCAAGCTAATAGGGCTACCCACACAGATACGCAGTATTTT.

The chain links TRBV19 to TRBJ2-1; no definite D call. Looked up from germline, CDR1 is LNHDA and CDR2 is SQIVND (reference sequence). Trimming stripped 1 base from V and 9 bases from J, with 7 bases between. The length of the CDR3 is 12 residues. The CDR3 DNA is TGTGCCAGTAGTATAGGGGGTACTGAGCAGTTCTTC. Its translation: CASSIGGTEQFF.

The rearrangement links TRBV7-2 to TRBJ1-6; 11 nucleotides agree with TRBD1. J lost 11 bases, V lost 5 bases, and 11 bases had no gene match. The CDR3 contains 16 residues. From germline, CDR1 is SGHTA and CDR2 FQGNSA. The CDR3: CASSNGQGASRAPLHF. The CDR3 DNA reads as TGTGCCAGCAGCAACGGACAGGGGGCGTCGAGGGCACCCCTCCACTTT.

The CDR3 protein is CASSEYAREGQPQHF. CDR3 DNA: TGTGCCAGCAGTGAATACGCCAGGGAGGGACAGCCCCAGCATTTT. V gene TRBV2 combines with J gene TRBJ1-5, with a weak D call TRBD1 (5 bases). Germline V gene sequence: CDR1 SNHLY, CDR2 FYNNEI. This CDR3 contains 15 residues. The V end was cut by 2 bases, the J end by 7 bases, with 15 bases between.

V is TRBV6-6 and J is TRBJ2-2; the D is unclear. Looked up from germline, CDR1 is MNHNY and CDR2 is SVGAGI (reference sequence). The ends were cut back, 6 bases at V and 1 base at J, with 12 bases in the middle. The CDR3 is made up of 15 amino acids. In DNA form, the CDR3 reads TGTGCCAGCAGGCCAGTAGGGAAGAACACCGGGGAGCTGTTTTTT. This translates into CASRPVGKNTGELFF.

The chain employs TRBV7-9 and TRBJ2-1; D is uncertain. CDR1 and CDR2 from the germline V gene are SEHNR and FQNEAQ (reference sequence). The CDR3 spans 12 residues. V lost 8 bases to trimming and J lost 8 bases, with 13 bases between them. The chain's CDR3 is CASAFEEYEQFF. DNA of the CDR3: TGTGCCAGCGCCTTTGAGGAGTATGAGCAGTTCTTC.

This chain connects TRBV7-9 to TRBJ2-1, with D uncertain. Germline V gives CDR1 SEHNR, CDR2 FQNEAQ (reference sequence). The CDR3 is made up of 14 amino acids. V lost 2 bases and J 5 bases, leaving 10 bases between the germline ends. The CDR3 is CASSLTLADNEQFF. CDR3 coding DNA: TGTGCCAGCAGCTTAACACTGGCAGACAATGAGCAGTTCTTC.

The V and J genes are TRBV6-1 and TRBJ1-3; TRBD1 might be the D (6 bases). The CDR3 contains 18 residues. Per the germline V gene, CDR1 is MNHNS and CDR2 is SASEGT. The V gene lost 4 bases and the J gene lost 0 bases, with 19 bases spanning the gap. For the CDR3, the DNA is TGTGCCAGCAGTGCCTCGTATGGGGGCCCTAGCTCTGGAAACACCATATATTTT. Translated, it gives CASSASYGGPSSGNTIYF.

The V and J genes are TRBV28 and TRBJ2-6; D unresolved. This CDR3 spans 16 amino acids. Germline CDR1 reads MDHEN; CDR2 reads SYDVKM. Trimming pared 5 bases from V and 2 bases from J, leaving 13 bases between. The CDR3 DNA follows: TGTGCCAGCAGTCAGCTAGATTGGGCTGGGGCCAACGTCCTGACTTTC. Translating gives CASSQLDWAGANVLTF.

The CDR3 spells CASSSSGASDEQYF. The CDR3 DNA is TGTGCCAGCAGCTCCAGCGGAGCCTCGGACGAGCAGTACTTC. The chain links TRBV7-2 to TRBJ2-7, with a weak D call TRBD2 (5 bases). The CDR3 length is 14 residues. The V end lost 4 bases, the J end lost 5 bases, and 15 bases lay between the germline ends. Germline values: CDR1 SGHTA, CDR2 FQGNSA.